This T cell receptor (beta chain) was observed in a study of blood T cell repertoires in COVID-19. At the level of the study: Sites across the United States, Italy and Spain contributed samples from acute and convalescent COVID-19.

Trimming pared 1 base from V and 8 bases from J, leaving 6 bases between. The germline V gene encodes CDR1 MDHEN and CDR2 SYDVKM. The CDR3 sequence is 12 residues long. Clones were sequenced by immunoSEQ multiplex PCR, and TCRdb holds only the in-frame ones, with some missing. The sample includes some 120,000 clones, around nine tenths seen only once; the top ten take around 2%. Seattle patients were enrolled while actively infected and followed longitudinally. This receptor was taken from a man aged 50-59 years with COVID-19, enrolled during active disease. The rearrangement links TRBV28 to TRBJ2-1, with D perhaps TRBD1 (5 bases). Sequencing was done on a sample of peripheral blood. The CDR3 reads CASSLLGDEQFF. The CDR3 DNA reads as TGTGCCAGCAGTTTATTAGGGGATGAGCAGTTCTTC.